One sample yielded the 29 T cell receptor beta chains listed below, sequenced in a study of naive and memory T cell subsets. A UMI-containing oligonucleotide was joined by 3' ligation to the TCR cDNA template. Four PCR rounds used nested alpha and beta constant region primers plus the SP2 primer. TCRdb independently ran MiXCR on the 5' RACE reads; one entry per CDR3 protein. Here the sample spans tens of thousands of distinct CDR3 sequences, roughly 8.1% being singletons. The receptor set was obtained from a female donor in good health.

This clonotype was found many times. This CDR3 reads CASSHLTGLAGVNEQFF. CDR3 DNA sequence: TGTGCCAGCAGCCACCTAACAGGACTAGCGGGAGTTAATGAGCAGTTCTTC. This chain uses TRBV3-1 with TRBJ2-1; 13 nucleotides line up with TRBD2. V shed 3 bases, J shed 7 bases, and the junction held 9 bases outside the gene matches. The CDR3 runs to 17 residues. Germline CDR1 is LGHDT and CDR2 is YNNKEL (reference sequence).

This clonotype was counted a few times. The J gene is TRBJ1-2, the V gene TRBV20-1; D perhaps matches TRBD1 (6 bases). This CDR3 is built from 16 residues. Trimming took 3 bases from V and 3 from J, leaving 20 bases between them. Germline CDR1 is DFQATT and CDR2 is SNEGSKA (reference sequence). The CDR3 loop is CSASDPTGNFDYGYTF. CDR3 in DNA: TGCAGTGCTAGTGATCCCACAGGGAACTTTGACTATGGCTACACCTTC.

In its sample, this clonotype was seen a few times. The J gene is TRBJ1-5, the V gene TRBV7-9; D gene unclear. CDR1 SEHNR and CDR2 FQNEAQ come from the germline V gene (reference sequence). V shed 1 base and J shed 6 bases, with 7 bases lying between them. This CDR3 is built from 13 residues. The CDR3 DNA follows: TGTGCCAGCAGCTTAGGAGTAGGTCAGCCCCAGCATTTT. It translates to CASSLGVGQPQHF.

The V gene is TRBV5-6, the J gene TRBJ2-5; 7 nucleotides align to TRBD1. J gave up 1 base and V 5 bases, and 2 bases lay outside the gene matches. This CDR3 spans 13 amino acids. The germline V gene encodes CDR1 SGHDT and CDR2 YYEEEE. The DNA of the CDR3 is TGTGCCAGCAGAGGGACAGTCCAAGAGACCCAGTACTTC. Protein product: CASRGTVQETQYF. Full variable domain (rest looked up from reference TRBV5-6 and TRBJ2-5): DAGVTQSPTHLIKTRGQQVTLRCSPKSGHDTVSWYQQALGQGPQFIFQYYEEEERQRGNFPDRFSGHQFPNYSSELNVNALLLGDSALYLCASRGTVQETQYFGPGTRLLVL.

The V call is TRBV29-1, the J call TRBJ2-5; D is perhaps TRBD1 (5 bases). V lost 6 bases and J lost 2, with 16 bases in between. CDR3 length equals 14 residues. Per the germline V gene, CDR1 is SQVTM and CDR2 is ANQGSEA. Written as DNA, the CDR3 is TGCAGCGTGTCTGGTTCGGCAGGGCAAGAGACCCAGTACTTC. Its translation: CSVSGSAGQETQYF.

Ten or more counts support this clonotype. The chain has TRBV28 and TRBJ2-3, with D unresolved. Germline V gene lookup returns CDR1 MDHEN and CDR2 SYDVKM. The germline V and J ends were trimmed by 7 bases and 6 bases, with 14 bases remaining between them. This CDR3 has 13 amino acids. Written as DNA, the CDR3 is TGTGCCAGCACCCCGCCCTCTAAGGATACGCAGTATTTT. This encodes CASTPPSKDTQYF.

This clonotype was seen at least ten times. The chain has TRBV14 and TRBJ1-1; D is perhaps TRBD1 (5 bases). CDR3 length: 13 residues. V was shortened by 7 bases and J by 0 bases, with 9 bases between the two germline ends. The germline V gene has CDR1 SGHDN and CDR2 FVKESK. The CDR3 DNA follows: TGTGCCAGCACGGAGGGGATGAACACTGAAGCTTTCTTT. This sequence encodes CASTEGMNTEAFF.

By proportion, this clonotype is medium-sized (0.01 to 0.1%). The CDR3 loop is CASSLSNQPQHF. CDR3 nucleotide sequence: TGTGCCAGCAGCTTGAGCAATCAGCCCCAGCATTTT. This sequence joins TRBV7-2 and TRBJ1-5; D uncertain. Germline loops: CDR1 SGHTA, CDR2 FQGNSA. Trimming stripped 3 bases from V and 1 base from J, with 1 base between. This CDR3 has 12 amino acids.

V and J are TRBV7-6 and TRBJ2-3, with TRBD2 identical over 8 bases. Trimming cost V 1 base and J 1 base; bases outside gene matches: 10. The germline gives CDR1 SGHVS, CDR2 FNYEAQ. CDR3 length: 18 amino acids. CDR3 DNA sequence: TGTGCCAGCAGCTTAGGTTTCGAGACTAGCGACGGCACAGATACGCAGTATTTT. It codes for CASSLGFETSDGTDTQYF. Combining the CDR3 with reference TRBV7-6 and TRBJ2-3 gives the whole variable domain GAGVSQSPRYKVTKRGQDVALRCDPISGHVSLYWYRQALGQGPEFLTYFNYEAQQDKSGLPNDRFSAERPEGSISTLTIQRTEQRDSAMYRCASSLGFETSDGTDTQYFGPGTRLTVL.

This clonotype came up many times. CDR3 bases: TGCGCCAGCAGCTTCGCAGGGTACGACTCTGGAAACACCATATATTTT. Translated, it gives CASSFAGYDSGNTIYF. The rearrangement joins TRBV5-1 to TRBJ1-3; D might be TRBD1 (5 bases). V shed 2 bases and J shed 0 bases, with 12 bases lying between them. This CDR3 comprises 16 residues. The germline CDR1 and CDR2 sequences are SGHRS and YFSETQ.

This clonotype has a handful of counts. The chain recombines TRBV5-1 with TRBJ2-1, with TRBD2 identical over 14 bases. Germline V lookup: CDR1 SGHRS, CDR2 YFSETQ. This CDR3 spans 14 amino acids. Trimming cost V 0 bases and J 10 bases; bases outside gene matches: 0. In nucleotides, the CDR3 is TGCGCCAGCAGCTTGGGGACTAGCGGGAGGGAGCAGTTCTTC. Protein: CASSLGTSGREQFF.

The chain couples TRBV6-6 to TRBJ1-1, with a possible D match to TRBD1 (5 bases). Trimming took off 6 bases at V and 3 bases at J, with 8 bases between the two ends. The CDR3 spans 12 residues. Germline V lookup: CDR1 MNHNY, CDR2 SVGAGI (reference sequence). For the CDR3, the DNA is TGTGCCAGCAGGGGGCGGGACACTGAAGCTTTCTTT. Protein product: CASRGRDTEAFF.

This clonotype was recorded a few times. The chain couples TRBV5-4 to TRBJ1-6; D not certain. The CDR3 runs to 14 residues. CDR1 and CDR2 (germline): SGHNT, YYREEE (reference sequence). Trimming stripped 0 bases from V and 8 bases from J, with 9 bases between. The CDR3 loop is CASSLAFGDSPLHF. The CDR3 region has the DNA TGTGCCAGCAGCTTGGCGTTCGGGGATTCACCCCTCCACTTT.

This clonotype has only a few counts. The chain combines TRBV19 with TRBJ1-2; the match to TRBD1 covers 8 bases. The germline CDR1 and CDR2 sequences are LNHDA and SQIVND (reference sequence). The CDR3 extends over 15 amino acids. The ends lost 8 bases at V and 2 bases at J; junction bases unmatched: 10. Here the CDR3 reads CASEGRGLLNYGYTF. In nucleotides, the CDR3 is TGTGCCAGTGAGGGCAGGGGGCTATTAAACTATGGCTACACCTTC.

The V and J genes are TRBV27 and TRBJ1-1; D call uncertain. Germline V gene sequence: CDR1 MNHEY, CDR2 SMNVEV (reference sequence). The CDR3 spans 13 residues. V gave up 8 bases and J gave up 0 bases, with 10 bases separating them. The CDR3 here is CASLSGMNTEAFF. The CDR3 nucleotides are TGTGCCAGCCTCTCGGGAATGAACACTGAAGCTTTCTTT.

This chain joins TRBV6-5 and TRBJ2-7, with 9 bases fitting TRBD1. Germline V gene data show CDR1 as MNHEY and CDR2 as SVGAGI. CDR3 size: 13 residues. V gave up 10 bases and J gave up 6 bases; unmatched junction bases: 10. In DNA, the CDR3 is TGTGCCACCCGGACAGGGGCAGTTACCGAGCAGTACTTC. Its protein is CATRTGAVTEQYF.

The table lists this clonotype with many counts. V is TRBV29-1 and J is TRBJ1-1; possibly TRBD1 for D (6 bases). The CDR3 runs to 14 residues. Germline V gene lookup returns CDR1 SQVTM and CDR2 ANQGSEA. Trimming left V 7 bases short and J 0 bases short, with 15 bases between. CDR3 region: CSAKGQNMNTEAFF. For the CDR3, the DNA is TGCAGCGCTAAAGGACAGAACATGAACACTGAAGCTTTCTTT.

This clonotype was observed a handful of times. CDR3 protein: CASSPPSQTEETQYF. DNA of the CDR3: TGTGCCAGCTCACCACCGTCGCAGACAGAAGAGACCCAGTACTTC. V is TRBV18 and J is TRBJ2-5; possible D gene TRBD1, 5 bases. CDR1 is KGHSH, CDR2 LQKENI, per germline. The CDR3 is 15 amino acids. V was trimmed by 0 bases and J by 3 bases, leaving 11 bases between them.

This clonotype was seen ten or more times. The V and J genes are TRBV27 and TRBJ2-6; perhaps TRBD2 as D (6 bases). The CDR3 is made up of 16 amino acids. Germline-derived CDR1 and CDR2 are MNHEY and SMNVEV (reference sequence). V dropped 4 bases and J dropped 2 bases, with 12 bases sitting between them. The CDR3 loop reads CASSSPPGAGANVLTF. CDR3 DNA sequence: TGTGCCAGCAGTTCCCCGCCGGGAGCTGGGGCCAACGTCCTGACTTTC.

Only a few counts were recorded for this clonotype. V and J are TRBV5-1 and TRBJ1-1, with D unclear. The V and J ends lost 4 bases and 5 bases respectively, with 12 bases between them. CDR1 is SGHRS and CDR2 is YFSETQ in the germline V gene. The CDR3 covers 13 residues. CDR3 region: CASSIVLGTEAFF. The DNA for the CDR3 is TGCGCCAGCAGCATCGTACTGGGGACTGAAGCTTTCTTT.

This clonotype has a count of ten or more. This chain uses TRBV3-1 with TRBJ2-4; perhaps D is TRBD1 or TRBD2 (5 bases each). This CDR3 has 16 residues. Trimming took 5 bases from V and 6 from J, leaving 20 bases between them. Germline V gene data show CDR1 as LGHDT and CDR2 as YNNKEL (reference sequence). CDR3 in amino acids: CASSTPSLVGVNIQYF. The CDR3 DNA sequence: TGTGCCAGCAGCACCCCTTCCTTGGTGGGGGTAAACATTCAGTACTTC. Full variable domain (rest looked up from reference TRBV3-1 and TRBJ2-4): DTAVSQTPKYLVTQMGNDKSIKCEQNLGHDTMYWYKQDSKKFLKIMFSYNNKELIINETVPNRFSPKSPDKAHLNLHINSLELGDSAVYFCASSTPSLVGVNIQYFGAGTRLSVL.

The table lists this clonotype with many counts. CDR3 region: CASSPDRVTNEKLFF. DNA of the CDR3: TGTGCCAGCAGCCCCGACAGAGTAACTAATGAAAAACTGTTTTTT. The chain recombines TRBV6-5 with TRBJ1-4; TRBD1 might be the D (5 bases). Germline CDR1 MNHEY, CDR2 SVGAGI. V lost 6 bases, J lost 1 base, and 12 bases lay in between. The CDR3 spans 15 residues.

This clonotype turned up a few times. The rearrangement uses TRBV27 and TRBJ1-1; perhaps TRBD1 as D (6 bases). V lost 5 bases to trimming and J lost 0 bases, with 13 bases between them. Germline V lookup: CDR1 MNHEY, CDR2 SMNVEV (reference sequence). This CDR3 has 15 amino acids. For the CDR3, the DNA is TGTGCCAGCAGTAGAGATGGGGGCTTGAACACTGAAGCTTTCTTT. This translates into CASSRDGGLNTEAFF.

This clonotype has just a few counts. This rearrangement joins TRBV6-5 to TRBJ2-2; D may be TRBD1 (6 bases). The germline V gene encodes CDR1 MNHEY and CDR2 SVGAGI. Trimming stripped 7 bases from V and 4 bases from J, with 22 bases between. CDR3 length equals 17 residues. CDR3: CASTGDRTRSATGELFF. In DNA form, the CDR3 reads TGTGCCAGCACCGGTGACAGGACCCGGAGCGCCACCGGGGAGCTGTTTTTT.

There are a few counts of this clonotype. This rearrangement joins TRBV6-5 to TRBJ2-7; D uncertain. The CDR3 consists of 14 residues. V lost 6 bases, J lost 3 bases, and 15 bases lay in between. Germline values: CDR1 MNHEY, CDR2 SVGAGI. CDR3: CASSSLPPGYEQYF. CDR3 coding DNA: TGTGCCAGCAGCTCGCTTCCCCCGGGCTACGAGCAGTACTTC.

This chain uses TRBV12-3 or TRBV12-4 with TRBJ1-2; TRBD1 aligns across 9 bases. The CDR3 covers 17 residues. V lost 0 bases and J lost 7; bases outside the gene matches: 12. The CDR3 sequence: CASSLAQYDRGSIGYTF. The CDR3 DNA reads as TGTGCCAGCAGTTTAGCGCAGTATGACAGGGGGAGTATTGGCTACACCTTC.

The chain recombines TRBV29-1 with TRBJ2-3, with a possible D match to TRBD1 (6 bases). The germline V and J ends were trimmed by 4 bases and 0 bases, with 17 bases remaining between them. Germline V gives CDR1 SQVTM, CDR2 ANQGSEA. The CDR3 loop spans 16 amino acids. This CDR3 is CSVGVLGTSSTDTQYF. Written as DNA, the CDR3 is TGCAGCGTTGGGGTCCTGGGGACATCTAGCACAGATACGCAGTATTTT.

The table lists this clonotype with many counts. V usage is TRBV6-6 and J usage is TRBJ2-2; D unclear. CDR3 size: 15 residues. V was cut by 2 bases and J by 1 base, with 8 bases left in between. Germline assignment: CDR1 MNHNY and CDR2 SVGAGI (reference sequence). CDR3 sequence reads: CASSYPAENTGELFF. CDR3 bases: TGTGCCAGCAGTTACCCGGCAGAGAACACCGGGGAGCTGTTTTTT.

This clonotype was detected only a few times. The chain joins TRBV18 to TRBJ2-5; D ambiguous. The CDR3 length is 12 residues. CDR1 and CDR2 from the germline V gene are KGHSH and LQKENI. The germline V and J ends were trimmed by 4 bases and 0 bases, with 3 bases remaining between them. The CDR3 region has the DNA TGTGCCAGCTCACTTGACCAAGAGACCCAGTACTTC. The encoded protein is CASSLDQETQYF. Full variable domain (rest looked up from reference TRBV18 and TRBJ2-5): NAGVMQNPRHLVRRRGQEARLRCSPMKGHSHVYWYRQLPEEGLKFMVYLQKENIIDESGMPKERFSAEFPKEGPSILRIQQVVRGDSAAYFCASSLDQETQYFGPGTRLLVL.